This entry concerns a single TCR beta chain. Its antigen is currently unknown. CDR1 MNHNS and CDR2 SASEGT come from the germline V gene. CDR3 size: 15 residues. V shed 7 bases, J shed 2 bases, and the junction held 7 bases outside the gene matches. Time point denoted: week 35, safety follow-up. The study gave 300 ug of mutant IDH1 20-mer peptide per vaccine dose, with topical imiquimod. This record comes from a study of a mutant IDH1 vaccine in newly diagnosed glioma. Study at large: Vaccines were begun 4-6 weeks after radiotherapy alone, or with temozolomide cycles. Before enrollment, the patients had been treated with radiotherapy alone, temozolomide alone, or both together. Most of them had received both. Findings of the study overall: Patients mounted vaccine-induced immune responses in approximately 93% of cases. Pseudoprogression showed no apparent link to changes in top peripheral T cell clonotypes.

Profiled with immunoSEQ multiplex PCR; TCRdb holds only in-frame clones, not every one. The table shows approximately 50,000 clones, with approximately 87% occurring only once. The sequences come from PBMCs, collected from a glioma patient whose treatment included an IDH1 peptide vaccine. The sequence came from a man aged 35 to 55 with glioma. The genes are TRBV6-1 and TRBJ2-7, with 11 nucleotides matching TRBD2. The CDR3 is CASKIAGGNTYEQYF. The CDR3, as DNA: TGTGCCAGCAAAATAGCGGGGGGGAATACCTACGAGCAGTACTTC.